A selection of T cell receptor beta chains follows, all from one sample in a study of blood T cell repertoires in COVID-19. Sequenced by immunoSEQ multiplex PCR; TCRdb stores in-frame clones only, minus some. The sample gives about 220,000 clones, about 88% of which show up once; about a tenth is in the top ten. Material for sequencing was peripheral blood. The receptor source for this set is a woman between 45 and 60 years old with COVID-19, enrolled during active disease. CDR3s include the opening cysteine and the closing phenylalanine or tryptophan. Each record gives: J gene, V gene, clone size, D gene, CDR3 protein, CDR3 DNA. A D gene is named only where the DNA matches it firmly. Size is stated for part of the rows, as once, few or many counts, or as a class when the clone is expanded.

j_gene: TRBJ2-5; v_gene: TRBV6-6; abundance: -; d_gene: TRBD2; CDR3aa: CASSYSSGLAGETQYF; CDR3nt: TGTGCCAGCAGTTACTCGAGTGGCCTAGCGGGAGAGACCCAGTACTTC
j_gene: TRBJ1-1; v_gene: TRBV6-5; abundance: -; d_gene: TRBD1; CDR3aa: CASRTGSTDTEAFF; CDR3nt: TGTGCCAGCCGGACAGGGTCGACAGACACTGAAGCTTTCTTT
j_gene: TRBJ2-1; v_gene: TRBV19; abundance: -; d_gene: -; CDR3aa: CASKSGTYNEQFF; CDR3nt: TGTGCCAGTAAAAGCGGGACATACAATGAGCAGTTCTTC
j_gene: TRBJ2-3; v_gene: TRBV6-5; abundance: -; d_gene: TRBD2; CDR3aa: CASSYESSGGTDTQYF; CDR3nt: TGTGCCAGCAGTTACGAGTCTAGCGGGGGCACAGATACGCAGTATTTT
j_gene: TRBJ2-2; v_gene: TRBV21-1; abundance: -; d_gene: -; CDR3aa: CASSKAAEAGVGPGELFF; CDR3nt: TGTGCCAGCAGCAAAGCTGCCGAGGCAGGGGTGGGTCCCGGGGAGCTGTTTTTT
j_gene: TRBJ2-7; v_gene: TRBV10-3; abundance: -; d_gene: -; CDR3aa: CAISQTSQGGEQYF; CDR3nt: TGTGCCATCAGTCAAACATCCCAGGGTGGAGAGCAGTACTTC
j_gene: TRBJ2-2; v_gene: TRBV6-6; abundance: -; d_gene: -; CDR3aa: CASSYSKGGDTGELFF; CDR3nt: TGTGCCAGCAGTTACTCGAAAGGGGGTGACACCGGGGAGCTGTTTTTT
j_gene: TRBJ2-1; v_gene: TRBV7-2; abundance: -; d_gene: TRBD2; CDR3aa: CASSLGPGGTSGGSRFF; CDR3nt: TGTGCCAGCAGCTTAGGACCTGGGGGGACTAGCGGGGGGTCTAGGTTCTTC
j_gene: TRBJ1-1; v_gene: TRBV4-3; abundance: -; d_gene: -; CDR3aa: CASSQDGGQGAEAFF; CDR3nt: TGCGCCAGCAGCCAAGACGGAGGGCAGGGCGCTGAAGCTTTCTTT
j_gene: TRBJ1-1; v_gene: TRBV27; abundance: -; d_gene: -; CDR3aa: CASSLTGRGNTEAFF; CDR3nt: TGTGCCAGCAGCCTCACGGGGCGGGGGAACACTGAAGCTTTCTTT
j_gene: TRBJ2-1; v_gene: TRBV28; abundance: -; d_gene: TRBD1; CDR3aa: CASRYPGTGLKYEQFF; CDR3nt: TGTGCCAGCAGGTACCCCGGGACAGGTCTTAAGTATGAGCAGTTCTTC
j_gene: TRBJ2-2; v_gene: TRBV5-1; abundance: -; d_gene: -; CDR3aa: CASSMDRGPGELFF; CDR3nt: TGCGCCAGCAGCATGGATAGGGGTCCCGGGGAGCTGTTTTTT
j_gene: TRBJ2-1; v_gene: TRBV30; abundance: -; d_gene: TRBD2; CDR3aa: CAWSVTSGVRNEQFF; CDR3nt: TGTGCCTGGAGTGTAACTAGCGGGGTTCGGAATGAGCAGTTCTTC
j_gene: TRBJ2-6; v_gene: TRBV5-1; abundance: -; d_gene: -; CDR3aa: CASSLGGGGAGGSGANVLTF; CDR3nt: TGCGCCAGCAGCTTGGGAGGTGGGGGGGCCGGGGGCTCTGGGGCCAACGTCCTGACTTTC
j_gene: TRBJ2-3; v_gene: TRBV4-2; abundance: -; d_gene: -; CDR3aa: CASSGGAERPTDTQYF; CDR3nt: TGTGCCAGCAGCGGGGGGGCCGAGCGGCCGACAGATACGCAGTATTTT
j_gene: TRBJ2-3; v_gene: TRBV19; abundance: -; d_gene: TRBD1; CDR3aa: CASSINSGTGRIDTQYF; CDR3nt: TGTGCCAGTAGTATCAATTCCGGGACAGGGCGGATAGATACGCAGTATTTT
j_gene: TRBJ2-5; v_gene: TRBV30; abundance: -; d_gene: -; CDR3aa: CAWSVTGGGETQYF; CDR3nt: TGTGCCTGGAGTGTAACGGGCGGAGGGGAGACCCAGTACTTC
j_gene: TRBJ2-7; v_gene: TRBV11-2; abundance: -; d_gene: -; CDR3aa: CASSPPGAYEQYF; CDR3nt: TGTGCCAGCAGCCCTCCAGGGGCCTACGAGCAGTACTTC
j_gene: TRBJ2-2; v_gene: TRBV5-1; abundance: -; d_gene: TRBD1; CDR3aa: CASANRGQAGELFF; CDR3nt: TGCGCCAGCGCTAACAGGGGGCAAGCCGGGGAGCTGTTTTTT
j_gene: TRBJ1-5; v_gene: TRBV19; abundance: -; d_gene: TRBD1; CDR3aa: CASGTGDDQPQHF; CDR3nt: TGTGCCAGCGGGACAGGGGATGATCAGCCCCAGCATTTT
j_gene: TRBJ1-6; v_gene: TRBV5-1; abundance: -; d_gene: -; CDR3aa: CASSLDGAANSPLHF; CDR3nt: TGCGCCAGCAGCTTGGATGGAGCAGCTAATTCACCCCTCCACTTT
j_gene: TRBJ2-1; v_gene: TRBV2; abundance: -; d_gene: TRBD2; CDR3aa: CASRPGLAGGSYNEQFF; CDR3nt: TGTGCCAGCAGACCCGGACTAGCGGGGGGCTCCTACAATGAGCAGTTCTTC
j_gene: TRBJ2-3; v_gene: TRBV7-2; abundance: -; d_gene: TRBD2; CDR3aa: CASQAGGTDTQYF; CDR3nt: TGTGCCAGTCAAGCGGGGGGCACAGATACGCAGTATTTT
j_gene: TRBJ2-5; v_gene: TRBV5-4; abundance: -; d_gene: TRBD2; CDR3aa: CASSKGLAGTETQYF; CDR3nt: TGTGCCAGCAGCAAGGGACTAGCGGGGACAGAGACCCAGTACTTC
j_gene: TRBJ1-1; v_gene: TRBV11-2; abundance: once; d_gene: TRBD1; CDR3aa: CASSLEGAEDTEAFF; CDR3nt: TGTGCCAGCAGCTTGGAGGGGGCGGAGGACACTGAAGCTTTCTTT
j_gene: TRBJ2-1; v_gene: TRBV27; abundance: -; d_gene: TRBD1; CDR3aa: CASSWGQIYNEQFF; CDR3nt: TGTGCCAGCAGTTGGGGACAGATCTACAATGAGCAGTTCTTC
j_gene: TRBJ1-2; v_gene: TRBV5-4; abundance: -; d_gene: -; CDR3aa: CASSLSQVIYGYTF; CDR3nt: TGTGCCAGCAGCTTGTCGCAGGTTATCTATGGCTACACCTTC
j_gene: TRBJ2-3; v_gene: TRBV9; abundance: -; d_gene: -; CDR3aa: CASSAPSTDTQYF; CDR3nt: TGTGCCAGCAGCGCCCCTAGCACAGATACGCAGTATTTT
j_gene: TRBJ1-1; v_gene: TRBV24-1; abundance: -; d_gene: TRBD1; CDR3aa: CATTSDRDGTEAFF; CDR3nt: TGTGCCACCACCTCGGACAGGGATGGGACTGAAGCTTTCTTT
j_gene: TRBJ2-7; v_gene: TRBV30; abundance: once; d_gene: -; CDR3aa: CAWKAGLHEQYF; CDR3nt: TGTGCCTGGAAAGCAGGGTTGCACGAGCAGTACTTC
j_gene: TRBJ1-5; v_gene: TRBV11-2; abundance: -; d_gene: TRBD1; CDR3aa: CASSSGTGGYQPQHF; CDR3nt: TGTGCCAGCAGCTCGGGGACAGGGGGATATCAGCCCCAGCATTTT
j_gene: TRBJ2-1; v_gene: TRBV3-1/TRBV3-2; abundance: -; d_gene: -; CDR3aa: CASSQAAGGEQFF; CDR3nt: TGTGCCAGCAGCCAGGCCGCCGGAGGCGAGCAGTTCTTC
j_gene: TRBJ1-2; v_gene: TRBV27; abundance: -; d_gene: -; CDR3aa: CASSPQGDYGYTF; CDR3nt: TGTGCCAGCAGTCCTCAGGGCGACTATGGCTACACCTTC
j_gene: TRBJ2-3; v_gene: TRBV7-3; abundance: once; d_gene: TRBD1; CDR3aa: CASSLTGAADTQYF; CDR3nt: TGTGCCAGCAGCTTGACAGGGGCTGCCGATACGCAGTATTTT
j_gene: TRBJ2-3; v_gene: TRBV15; abundance: -; d_gene: TRBD2; CDR3aa: CATSRVGGGRTDTQYF; CDR3nt: TGTGCCACCAGCAGAGTCGGCGGGGGACGGACAGATACGCAGTATTTT
j_gene: TRBJ1-1; v_gene: TRBV9; abundance: once; d_gene: -; CDR3aa: CASSAIETEAFF; CDR3nt: TGTGCCAGCAGCGCCATAGAGACTGAAGCTTTCTTT
j_gene: TRBJ1-5; v_gene: TRBV28; abundance: few; d_gene: -; CDR3aa: CASSWRQVGRIGQPQHF; CDR3nt: TGTGCCAGCAGTTGGCGACAGGTAGGAAGGATAGGCCAGCCCCAGCATTTT
j_gene: TRBJ2-4; v_gene: TRBV5-5; abundance: -; d_gene: -; CDR3aa: CASSLGLSIQYF; CDR3nt: TGTGCCAGCAGCTTGGGACTCTCCATTCAGTACTTC
j_gene: TRBJ2-2; v_gene: TRBV5-4; abundance: -; d_gene: -; CDR3aa: CASSPEGEYTGELFF; CDR3nt: TGTGCCAGCAGCCCCGAGGGAGAGTATACCGGGGAGCTGTTTTTT
j_gene: TRBJ1-3; v_gene: TRBV5-1; abundance: -; d_gene: -; CDR3aa: CASSQQGSSGNTIYF; CDR3nt: TGCGCCAGCAGTCAGCAGGGGAGCTCTGGAAACACCATATATTTT
j_gene: TRBJ1-4; v_gene: TRBV9; abundance: -; d_gene: TRBD1; CDR3aa: CASSPQGESFINEKLFF; CDR3nt: TGTGCCAGCAGCCCCCAGGGGGAATCCTTTATTAATGAAAAACTGTTTTTT
j_gene: TRBJ2-3; v_gene: TRBV3-1/TRBV3-2; abundance: -; d_gene: TRBD1; CDR3aa: CASSQGDRGFDTQYF; CDR3nt: TGTGCCAGCAGCCAAGGGGACAGGGGCTTTGATACGCAGTATTTT
j_gene: TRBJ1-4; v_gene: TRBV30; abundance: -; d_gene: -; CDR3aa: CAWRGGSEKLFF; CDR3nt: TGTGCCTGGAGAGGAGGGAGCGAAAAACTGTTTTTT
j_gene: TRBJ2-2; v_gene: TRBV5-1; abundance: -; d_gene: -; CDR3aa: CASSLSFTGELFF; CDR3nt: TGCGCCAGCAGCTTGTCTTTTACCGGGGAGCTGTTTTTT
j_gene: TRBJ2-3; v_gene: TRBV19; abundance: -; d_gene: TRBD2; CDR3aa: CASKRERGGPDTQYF; CDR3nt: TGTGCCAGTAAAAGGGAGCGGGGGGGCCCAGATACGCAGTATTTT
j_gene: TRBJ2-3; v_gene: TRBV24-1; abundance: -; d_gene: -; CDR3aa: CATSDISTDTQYF; CDR3nt: TGTGCCACCAGTGATATATCCACAGATACGCAGTATTTT
j_gene: TRBJ1-6; v_gene: TRBV6-6; abundance: many; d_gene: -; CDR3aa: CASSYLDRHNSPLHF; CDR3nt: TGTGCCAGCAGTTACCTGGACAGACATAATTCACCCCTCCACTTT
j_gene: TRBJ1-3; v_gene: TRBV9; abundance: many; d_gene: TRBD1; CDR3aa: CASSVNGQGSVRDSGNTIYF; CDR3nt: TGTGCCAGCAGCGTCAACGGACAGGGATCGGTAAGGGACTCTGGAAACACCATATATTTT
j_gene: TRBJ2-3; v_gene: TRBV2; abundance: -; d_gene: TRBD2; CDR3aa: CASSPGGSFADTQYF; CDR3nt: TGTGCCAGCAGCCCCGGCGGGAGTTTTGCAGATACGCAGTATTTT
j_gene: TRBJ2-4; v_gene: TRBV10-3; abundance: once; d_gene: TRBD1; CDR3aa: CAISALKNRDSKNIQYF; CDR3nt: TGTGCCATCAGTGCCCTTAAGAACCGGGACAGCAAAAACATTCAGTACTTC
j_gene: TRBJ2-5; v_gene: TRBV29-1; abundance: -; d_gene: TRBD1; CDR3aa: CSVEGQGGETQYF; CDR3nt: TGCAGCGTTGAGGGACAGGGAGGAGAGACCCAGTACTTC
j_gene: TRBJ1-1; v_gene: TRBV5-6; abundance: once; d_gene: -; CDR3aa: CASSLPGREAEAFF; CDR3nt: TGTGCCAGCAGCTTACCCGGGAGGGAGGCTGAAGCTTTCTTT